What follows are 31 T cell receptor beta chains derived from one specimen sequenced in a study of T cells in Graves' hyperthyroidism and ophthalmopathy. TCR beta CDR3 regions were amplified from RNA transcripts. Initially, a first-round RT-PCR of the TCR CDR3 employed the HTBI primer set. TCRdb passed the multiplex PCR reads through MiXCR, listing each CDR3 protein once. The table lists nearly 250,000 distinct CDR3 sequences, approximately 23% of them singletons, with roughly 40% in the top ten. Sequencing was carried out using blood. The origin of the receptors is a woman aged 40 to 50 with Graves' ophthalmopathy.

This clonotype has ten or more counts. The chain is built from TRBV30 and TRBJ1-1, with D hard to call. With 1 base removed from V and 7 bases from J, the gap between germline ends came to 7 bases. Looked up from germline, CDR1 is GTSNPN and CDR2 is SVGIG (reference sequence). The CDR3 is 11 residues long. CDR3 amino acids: CAWSADHEAFF. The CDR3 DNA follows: TGTGCCTGGAGTGCAGACCATGAAGCTTTCTTT.

Here the CDR3 reads CAISAGGNSGNTIYF. CDR3 coding DNA: TGTGCCATCAGTGCAGGCGGAAACTCTGGAAACACCATATATTTT. This chain connects TRBV10-3 to TRBJ1-3; unclear D gene. Deletions cut 4 bases from V and 0 bases from J, with 10 bases between. Germline V lookup: CDR1 ENHRY, CDR2 SYGVKD. There are 15 residues in the CDR3.

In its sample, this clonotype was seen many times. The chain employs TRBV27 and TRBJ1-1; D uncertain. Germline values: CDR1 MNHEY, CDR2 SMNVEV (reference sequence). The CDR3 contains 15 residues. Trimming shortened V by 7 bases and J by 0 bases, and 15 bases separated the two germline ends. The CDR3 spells CASKAYSQMNTEAFF. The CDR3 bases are TGTGCCAGCAAAGCATACAGTCAAATGAACACTGAAGCTTTCTTT.

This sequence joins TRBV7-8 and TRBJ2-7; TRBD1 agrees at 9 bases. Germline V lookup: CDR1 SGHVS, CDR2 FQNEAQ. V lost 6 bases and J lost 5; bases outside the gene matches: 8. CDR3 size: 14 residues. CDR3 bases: TGTGCCAGCAGTTTTAACAGGGGGCTAGACGAGCAGTACTTC. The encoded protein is CASSFNRGLDEQYF.

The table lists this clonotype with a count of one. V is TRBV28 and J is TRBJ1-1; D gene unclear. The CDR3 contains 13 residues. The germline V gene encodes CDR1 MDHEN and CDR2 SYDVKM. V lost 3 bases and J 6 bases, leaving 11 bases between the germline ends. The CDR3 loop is CASSFRTVPEAFF. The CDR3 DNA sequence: TGTGCCAGCAGTTTCAGAACAGTGCCTGAAGCTTTCTTT. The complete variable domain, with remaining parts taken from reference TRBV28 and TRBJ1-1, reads DVKVTQSSRYLVKRTGEKVFLECVQDMDHENMFWYRQDPGLGLRLIYFSYDVKMKEKGDIPEGYSVSREKKERFSLILESASTNQTSMYLCASSFRTVPEAFFGQGTRLTVV.

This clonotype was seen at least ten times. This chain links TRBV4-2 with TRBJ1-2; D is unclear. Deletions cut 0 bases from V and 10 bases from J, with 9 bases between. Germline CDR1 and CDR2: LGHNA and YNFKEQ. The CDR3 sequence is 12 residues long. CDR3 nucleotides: TGTGCCAGCAGCCAAGATAGACGGGCCTACACCTTC. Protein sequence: CASSQDRRAYTF.

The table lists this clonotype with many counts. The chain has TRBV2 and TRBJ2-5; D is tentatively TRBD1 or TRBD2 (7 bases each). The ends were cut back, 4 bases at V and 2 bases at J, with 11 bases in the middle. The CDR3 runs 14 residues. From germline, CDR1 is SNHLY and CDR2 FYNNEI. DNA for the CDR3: TGTGCCAGCAGTGTCCAGGGGGGGCAAGAGACCCAGTACTTC. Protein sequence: CASSVQGGQETQYF.

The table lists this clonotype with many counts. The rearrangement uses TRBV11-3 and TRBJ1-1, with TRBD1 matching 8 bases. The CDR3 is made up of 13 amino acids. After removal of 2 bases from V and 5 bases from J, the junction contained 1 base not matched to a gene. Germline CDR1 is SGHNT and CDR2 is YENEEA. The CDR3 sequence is CASSLYRGTEAFF. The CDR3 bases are TGTGCCAGCAGCTTATACAGGGGGACTGAAGCTTTCTTT.

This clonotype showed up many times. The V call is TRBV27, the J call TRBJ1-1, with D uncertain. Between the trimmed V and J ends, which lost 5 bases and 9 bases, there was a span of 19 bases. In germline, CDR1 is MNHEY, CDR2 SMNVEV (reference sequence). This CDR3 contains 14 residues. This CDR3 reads CASSPLETSDKAFF. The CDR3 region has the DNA TGTGCCAGCAGTCCCCTCGAAACAAGCGACAAAGCTTTCTTT.

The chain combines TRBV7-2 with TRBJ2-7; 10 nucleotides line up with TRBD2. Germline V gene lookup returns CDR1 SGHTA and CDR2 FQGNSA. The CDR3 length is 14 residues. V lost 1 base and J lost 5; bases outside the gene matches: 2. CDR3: CASSLVLAGDEQYF. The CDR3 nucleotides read TGTGCCAGCAGCTTAGTTCTAGCGGGGGACGAGCAGTACTTC.

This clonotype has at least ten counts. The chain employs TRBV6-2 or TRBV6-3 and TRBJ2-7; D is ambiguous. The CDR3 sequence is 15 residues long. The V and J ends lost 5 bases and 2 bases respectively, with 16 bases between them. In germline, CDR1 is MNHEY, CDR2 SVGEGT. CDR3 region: CASSTIPGFTYEQYF. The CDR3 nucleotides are TGTGCCAGCAGTACGATCCCGGGTTTCACCTACGAGCAGTACTTC.

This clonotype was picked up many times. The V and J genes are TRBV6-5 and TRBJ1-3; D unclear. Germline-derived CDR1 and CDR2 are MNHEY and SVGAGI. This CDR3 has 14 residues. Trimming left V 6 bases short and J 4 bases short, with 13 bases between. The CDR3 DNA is TGTGCCAGCAGGGCACCTGAGCGCGGAAACACCATATATTTT. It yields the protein CASRAPERGNTIYF.

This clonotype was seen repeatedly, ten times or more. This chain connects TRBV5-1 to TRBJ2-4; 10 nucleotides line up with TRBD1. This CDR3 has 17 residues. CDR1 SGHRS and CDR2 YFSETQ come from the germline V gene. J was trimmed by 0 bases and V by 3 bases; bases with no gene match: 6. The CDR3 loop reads CASSSGQGSIAKNIQYF. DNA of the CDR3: TGCGCCAGCAGCTCGGGACAGGGGTCCATAGCCAAAAACATTCAGTACTTC.

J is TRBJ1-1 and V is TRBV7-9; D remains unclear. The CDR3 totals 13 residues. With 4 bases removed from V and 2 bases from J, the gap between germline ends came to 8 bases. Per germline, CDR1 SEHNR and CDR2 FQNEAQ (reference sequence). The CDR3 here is CASSSAGNTEAFF. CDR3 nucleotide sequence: TGTGCCAGCAGCTCCGCAGGAAACACTGAAGCTTTCTTT.

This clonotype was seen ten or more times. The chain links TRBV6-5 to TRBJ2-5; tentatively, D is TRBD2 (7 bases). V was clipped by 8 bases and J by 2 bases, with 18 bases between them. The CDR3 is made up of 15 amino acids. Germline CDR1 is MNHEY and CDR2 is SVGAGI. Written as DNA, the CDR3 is TGTGCCAGCGGTAGGGGGGGCGGGGGTCAAGAGACCCAGTACTTC. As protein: CASGRGGGGQETQYF.

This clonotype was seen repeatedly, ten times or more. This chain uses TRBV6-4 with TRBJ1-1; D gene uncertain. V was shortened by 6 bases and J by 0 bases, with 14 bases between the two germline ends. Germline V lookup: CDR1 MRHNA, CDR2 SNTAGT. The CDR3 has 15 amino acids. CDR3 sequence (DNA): TGTGCCAGCAGACGGGAACAGAAGATGAACACTGAAGCTTTCTTT. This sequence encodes CASRREQKMNTEAFF.

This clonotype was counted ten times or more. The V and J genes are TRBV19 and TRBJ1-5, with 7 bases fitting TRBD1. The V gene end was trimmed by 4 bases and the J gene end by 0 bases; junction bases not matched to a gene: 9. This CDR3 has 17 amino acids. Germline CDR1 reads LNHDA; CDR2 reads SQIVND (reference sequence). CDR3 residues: CASSTTGVRASNQPQHF. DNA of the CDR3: TGTGCCAGTAGTACTACAGGGGTTCGCGCTAGCAATCAGCCCCAGCATTTT. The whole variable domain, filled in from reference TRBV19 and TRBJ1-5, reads DGGITQSPKYLFRKEGQNVTLSCEQNLNHDAMYWYRQDPGQGLRLIYYSQIVNDFQKGDIAEGYSVSREKKESFPLTVTSAQKNPTAFYLCASSTTGVRASNQPQHFGDGTRLSIL.

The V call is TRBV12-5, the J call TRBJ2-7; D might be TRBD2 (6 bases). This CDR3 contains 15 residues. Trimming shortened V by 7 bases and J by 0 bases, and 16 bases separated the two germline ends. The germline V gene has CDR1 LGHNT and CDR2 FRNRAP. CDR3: CASVPPAGSSYEQYF. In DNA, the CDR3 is TGTGCTAGTGTCCCGCCGGCGGGGAGCTCCTACGAGCAGTACTTC.

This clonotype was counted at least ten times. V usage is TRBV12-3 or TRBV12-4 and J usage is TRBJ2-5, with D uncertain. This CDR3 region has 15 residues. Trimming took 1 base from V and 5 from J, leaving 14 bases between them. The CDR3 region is CASSLVRQTGETQYF. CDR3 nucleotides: TGTGCCAGCAGTTTAGTACGACAAACCGGGGAGACCCAGTACTTC.

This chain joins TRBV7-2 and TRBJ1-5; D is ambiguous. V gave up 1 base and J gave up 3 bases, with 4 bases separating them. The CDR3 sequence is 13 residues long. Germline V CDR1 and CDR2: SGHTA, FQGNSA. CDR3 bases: TGTGCCAGCAGCTTAGACTTCAATCAGCCCCAGCATTTT. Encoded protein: CASSLDFNQPQHF.

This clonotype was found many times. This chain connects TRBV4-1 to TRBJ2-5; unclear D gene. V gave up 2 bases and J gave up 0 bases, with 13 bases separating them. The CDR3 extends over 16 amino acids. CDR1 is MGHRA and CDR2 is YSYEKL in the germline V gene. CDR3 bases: TGCGCCAGCAGCCAAATGGTAGCCCAGTACCAAGAGACCCAGTACTTC. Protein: CASSQMVAQYQETQYF.

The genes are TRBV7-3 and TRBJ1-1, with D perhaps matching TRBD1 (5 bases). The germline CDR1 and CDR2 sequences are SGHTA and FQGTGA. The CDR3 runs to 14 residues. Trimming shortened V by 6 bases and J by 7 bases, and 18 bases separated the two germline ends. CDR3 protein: CASSPRSRRGEAFF. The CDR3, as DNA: TGTGCCAGCAGTCCTCGGTCTAGAAGGGGTGAAGCTTTCTTT.

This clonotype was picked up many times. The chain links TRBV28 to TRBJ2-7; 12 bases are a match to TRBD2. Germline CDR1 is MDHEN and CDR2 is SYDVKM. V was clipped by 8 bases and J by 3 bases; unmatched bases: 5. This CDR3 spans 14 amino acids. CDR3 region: CASVGLAGRYEQYF. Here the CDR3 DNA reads TGTGCCAGCGTAGGACTAGCGGGACGCTACGAGCAGTACTTC.

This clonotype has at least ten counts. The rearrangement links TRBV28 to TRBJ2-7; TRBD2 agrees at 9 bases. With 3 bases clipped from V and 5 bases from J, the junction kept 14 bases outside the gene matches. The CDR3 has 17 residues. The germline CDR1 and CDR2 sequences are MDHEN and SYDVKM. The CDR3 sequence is CASSFSFRVAGVDEQYF. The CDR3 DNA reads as TGTGCCAGCAGTTTTTCGTTTCGGGTAGCGGGAGTAGACGAGCAGTACTTC.

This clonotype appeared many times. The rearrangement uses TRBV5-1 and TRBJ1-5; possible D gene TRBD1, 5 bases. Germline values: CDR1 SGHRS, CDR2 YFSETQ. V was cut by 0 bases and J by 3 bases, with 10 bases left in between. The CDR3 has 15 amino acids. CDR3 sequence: CASSLEGQHNQPQHF. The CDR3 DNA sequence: TGCGCCAGCAGCTTGGAGGGGCAGCACAATCAGCCCCAGCATTTT.

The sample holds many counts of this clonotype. The CDR3 nucleotides are TGCGCCAGTAAACGGGGGGGCGAGCAGTACTTC. This gives the protein CASKRGGEQYF. The J gene is TRBJ2-7, the V gene TRBV5-1; 8 positions agree with TRBD2. V lost 8 bases, J lost 6 bases, and 4 bases stayed unmatched. This CDR3 contains 11 residues. Germline V gives CDR1 SGHRS, CDR2 YFSETQ.

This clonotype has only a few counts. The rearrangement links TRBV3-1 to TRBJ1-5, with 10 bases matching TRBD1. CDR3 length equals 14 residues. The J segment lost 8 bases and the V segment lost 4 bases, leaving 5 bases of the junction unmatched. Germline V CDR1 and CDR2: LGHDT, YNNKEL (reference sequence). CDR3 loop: CASSPWDRGEPQHF. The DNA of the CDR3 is TGTGCCAGCAGCCCCTGGGACAGGGGTGAGCCCCAGCATTTT.

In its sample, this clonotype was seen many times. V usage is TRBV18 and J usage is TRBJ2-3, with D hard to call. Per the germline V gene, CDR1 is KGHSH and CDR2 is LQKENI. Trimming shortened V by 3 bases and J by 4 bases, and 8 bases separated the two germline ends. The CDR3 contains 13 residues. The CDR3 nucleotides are TGTGCCAGCTCACCGCGCGGCGCAGATACGCAGTATTTT. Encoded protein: CASSPRGADTQYF. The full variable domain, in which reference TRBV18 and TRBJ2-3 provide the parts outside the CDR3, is NAGVMQNPRHLVRRRGQEARLRCSPMKGHSHVYWYRQLPEEGLKFMVYLQKENIIDESGMPKERFSAEFPKEGPSILRIQQVVRGDSAAYFCASSPRGADTQYFGPGTRLTVL.

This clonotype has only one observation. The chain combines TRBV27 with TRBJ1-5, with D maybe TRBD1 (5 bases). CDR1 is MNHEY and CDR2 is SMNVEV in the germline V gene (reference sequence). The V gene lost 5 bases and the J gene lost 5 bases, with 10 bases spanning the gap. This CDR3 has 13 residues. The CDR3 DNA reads TGTGCCAGCAGTGGGACGGAGGATCAGCCCCAGCATTTT. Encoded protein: CASSGTEDQPQHF.

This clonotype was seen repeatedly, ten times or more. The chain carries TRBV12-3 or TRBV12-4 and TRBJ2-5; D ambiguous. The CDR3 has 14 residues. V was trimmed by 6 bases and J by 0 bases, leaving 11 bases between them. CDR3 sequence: CASSPNLYQETQYF. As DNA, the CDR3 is TGTGCCAGCAGCCCGAACTTATACCAAGAGACCCAGTACTTC.

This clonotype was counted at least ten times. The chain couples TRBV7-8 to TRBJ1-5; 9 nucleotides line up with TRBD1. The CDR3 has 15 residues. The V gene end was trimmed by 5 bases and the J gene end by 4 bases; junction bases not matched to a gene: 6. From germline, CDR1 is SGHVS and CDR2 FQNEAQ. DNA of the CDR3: TGTGCCAGCAGCGAACAGGGGGCGGGAAATCAGCCCCAGCATTTT. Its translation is CASSEQGAGNQPQHF.